These T cell receptor beta chains were read from a single sample in a study of CXCR3-negative and CXCR3-positive naive CD8 T cells. TCRdb re-called the 5' RACE reads and shows each CDR3 protein once, DNA omitted. This sample's table has about 48,000 distinct CDR3 sequences. Sample: memory CD8+ T cells from blood. All receptors come from a human donor in good health. Some clones in this sample may be carry-over from other donors' samples. The CDR3 runs from the conserved cysteine through the conserved F or W. Each record gives: V gene, J gene, CDR3 length, CDR3 protein.

V: TRBV4-3; J: TRBJ2-5; length: 15; CDR3: CASSQDLSGSETQYF
V: TRBV5-1; J: TRBJ2-1; length: 13; CDR3: CASSLEGPYEQFF
V: TRBV14; J: TRBJ2-3; length: 15; CDR3: CASSQNAGAEDTQYF
V: TRBV29-1; J: TRBJ1-2; length: 14; CDR3: CSVEDYRADYGYTF
V: TRBV28; J: TRBJ2-1; length: 15; CDR3: CASSFTGTVLDEQFF
V: TRBV20-1; J: TRBJ2-7; length: 14; CDR3: CSALSDRPTYEQYF
V: TRBV6-5; J: TRBJ2-7; length: 15; CDR3: CASSYTPDGSYEQYF
V: TRBV6-2/TRBV6-3; J: TRBJ2-7; length: 18; CDR3: CASSLPSRLAAASYEQYF
V: TRBV28; J: TRBJ1-1; length: 12; CDR3: CASRTGVPEAFF
V: TRBV12-3/TRBV12-4; J: TRBJ2-7; length: 14; CDR3: CASRGDTLPYEQYF
V: TRBV28; J: TRBJ2-7; length: 15; CDR3: CASSFWGTGSYEQYF
V: TRBV6-5; J: TRBJ2-5; length: 15; CDR3: CASSYSGLGGETQYF
V: TRBV7-2; J: TRBJ1-1; length: 14; CDR3: CASSVGTGSTEAFF
V: TRBV5-6; J: TRBJ1-1; length: 14; CDR3: CASSLVALSGGAFF
V: TRBV29-1; J: TRBJ2-7; length: 14; CDR3: CSALWRDSTYEQYF
V: TRBV7-2; J: TRBJ1-2; length: 15; CDR3: CASSSGGGSDYGYTF
V: TRBV29-1; J: TRBJ2-7; length: 13; CDR3: CSVRSQSDYEQYF
V: TRBV6-2/TRBV6-3; J: TRBJ1-2; length: 13; CDR3: CASSYSETYGYTF
V: TRBV28; J: TRBJ2-7; length: 13; CDR3: CASSLRGSYEQYF
V: TRBV28; J: TRBJ2-7; length: 12; CDR3: CASTDRIYEQYF
V: TRBV12-3/TRBV12-4; J: TRBJ2-1; length: 15; CDR3: CASSLSGPEKNEQFF
V: TRBV4-1; J: TRBJ2-7; length: 14; CDR3: CASRLDRGAVEQYF
V: TRBV29-1; J: TRBJ1-1; length: 14; CDR3: CSVVDVKGNTEAFF
V: TRBV9; J: TRBJ2-7; length: 14; CDR3: CASSPGTVTREQYF
V: TRBV7-2; J: TRBJ2-7; length: 11; CDR3: CASSIHHEQYF
V: TRBV24-1; J: TRBJ2-1; length: 16; CDR3: CATSDPPGQDYNEQFF
V: TRBV14; J: TRBJ2-1; length: 17; CDR3: CASSQVTSTLSYNEQFF
V: TRBV4-3; J: TRBJ2-1; length: 14; CDR3: CASAPGVGGNEQFF
V: TRBV20-1; J: TRBJ2-7; length: 13; CDR3: CSARDNSGYEQYF
V: TRBV25-1; J: TRBJ1-2; length: 12; CDR3: CASSAGIYGYTF
V: TRBV19; J: TRBJ1-2; length: 11; CDR3: CASRSGDGYTF
V: TRBV7-9; J: TRBJ2-1; length: 13; CDR3: CASSLAGEDEQFF
V: TRBV5-5; J: TRBJ1-1; length: 14; CDR3: CASSLDSMGTEAFF
V: TRBV7-8; J: TRBJ2-1; length: 17; CDR3: CASSPISGGASYNEQFF
V: TRBV11-2; J: TRBJ2-3; length: 18; CDR3: CASSTFIEGVKGTDTQYF
V: TRBV14; J: TRBJ2-7; length: 13; CDR3: CASSQVSPYEQYF
V: TRBV4-1; J: TRBJ2-1; length: 13; CDR3: CASSQAETYEQFF
V: TRBV7-9; J: TRBJ2-1; length: 13; CDR3: CASSPPGGDEQFF
V: TRBV11-2; J: TRBJ1-4; length: 15; CDR3: CASSSTDRGEEKLFF
V: TRBV29-1; J: TRBJ2-1; length: 13; CDR3: CSVEIGRDNEQFF
V: TRBV20-1; J: TRBJ1-1; length: 13; CDR3: CSARGNTDTEAFF
V: TRBV7-2; J: TRBJ2-5; length: 15; CDR3: CASSFPGLLQETQYF
V: TRBV20-1; J: TRBJ2-7; length: 14; CDR3: CSGFDGGSAYEQYF
V: TRBV6-2/TRBV6-3; J: TRBJ2-1; length: 15; CDR3: CASSYSEGPYNEQFF
V: TRBV28; J: TRBJ1-5; length: 15; CDR3: CASSLPGESNQPQHF
V: TRBV6-6; J: TRBJ2-1; length: 17; CDR3: CASSYFKRTGGFNEQFF
V: TRBV14; J: TRBJ1-2; length: 16; CDR3: CASSQDAPGHYFGYTF
V: TRBV28; J: TRBJ2-2; length: 18; CDR3: CASSLRQILAVNTGELFF